This T cell receptor (beta chain) derives from a study of T cells expressing NK-cell markers. The overall study: Among the eight sequenced donors, seven tested HCMV-seropositive and one tested seronegative.

TCRdb re-called the 5' RACE reads, yielding one record per CDR3 amino acid sequence without DNA. The sample totals 500,000 to 600,000 distinct CDR3 sequences. Germline V gives CDR1 SEHNR, CDR2 FQNEAQ (reference sequence). The CDR3 spans 12 residues. V gene TRBV7-9 combines with J gene TRBJ2-2; with no DNA, the TCRdb D assignment of TRBD2 cannot be verified. The receptor comes from a man younger than 35 in good health. The sequenced sample was blood T cells: a sorted CD56 or NKG2C T cell subset, CD4+ or CD8+ T cells, or bulk PBMC T cells (not recorded which). The chain's CDR3 is CASIPAVGELFF.